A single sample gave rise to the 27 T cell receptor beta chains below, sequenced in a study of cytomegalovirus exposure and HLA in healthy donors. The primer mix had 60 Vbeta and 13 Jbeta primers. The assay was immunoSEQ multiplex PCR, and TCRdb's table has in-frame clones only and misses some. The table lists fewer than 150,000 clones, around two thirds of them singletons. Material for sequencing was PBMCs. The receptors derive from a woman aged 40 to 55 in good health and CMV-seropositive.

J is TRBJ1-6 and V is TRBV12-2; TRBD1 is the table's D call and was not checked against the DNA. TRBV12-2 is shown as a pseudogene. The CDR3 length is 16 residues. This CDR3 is CASRFIDRVDNSPLHF. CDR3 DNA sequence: TGTGCAAGTCGCTTTATCGACAGGGTGGATAATTCACCCCTCCACTTT.

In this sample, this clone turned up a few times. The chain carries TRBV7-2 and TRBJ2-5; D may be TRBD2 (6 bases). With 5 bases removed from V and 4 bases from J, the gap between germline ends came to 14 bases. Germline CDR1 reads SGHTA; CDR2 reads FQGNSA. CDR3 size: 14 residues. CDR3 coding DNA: TGTGCCAGCAGCCCGTTGACTAGGGGAGAGACCCAGTACTTC. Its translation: CASSPLTRGETQYF.

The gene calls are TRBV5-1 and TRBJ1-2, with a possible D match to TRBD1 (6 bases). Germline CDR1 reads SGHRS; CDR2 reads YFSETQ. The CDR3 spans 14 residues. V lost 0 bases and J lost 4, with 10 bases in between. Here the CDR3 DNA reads TGCGCCAGCAGCTTGGGGACAGCTATCTATGGCTACACCTTC. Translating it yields CASSLGTAIYGYTF.

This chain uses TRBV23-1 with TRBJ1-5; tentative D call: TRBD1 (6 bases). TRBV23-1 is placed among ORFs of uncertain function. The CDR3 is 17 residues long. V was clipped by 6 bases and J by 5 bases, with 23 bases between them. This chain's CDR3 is CASSRSYGGAGDQPQHF. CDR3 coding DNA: TGCGCCAGCAGCCGCTCGTATGGGGGGGCAGGGGATCAGCCCCAGCATTTT.

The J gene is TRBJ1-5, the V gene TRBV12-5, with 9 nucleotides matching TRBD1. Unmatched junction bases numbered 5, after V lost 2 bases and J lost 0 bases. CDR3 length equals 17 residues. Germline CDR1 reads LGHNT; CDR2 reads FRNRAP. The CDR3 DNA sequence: TGTGCTAGTGGTTTGATCGGGACAGGGCTTAGCAATCAGCCCCAGCATTTT. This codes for CASGLIGTGLSNQPQHF.

CDR3 sequence (DNA): TGTGCCAGCAGCTTACAGGACATGAACACTGAAGCTTTCTTT. Its protein product is CASSLQDMNTEAFF. The chain is built from TRBV7-9 and TRBJ1-1; the D gene is possibly TRBD1 (5 bases). V gave up 2 bases and J gave up 0 bases, with 7 bases separating them. CDR1 is SEHNR, CDR2 FQNEAQ, per germline (reference sequence). The CDR3 is made up of 14 amino acids.

CDR3 sequence: CASSYRGPDEKLFF. The CDR3 DNA is TGTGCCAGCAGTTACAGGGGGCCGGATGAAAAACTGTTTTTT. The V gene is TRBV6-5, the J gene TRBJ1-4; 7 bases agree with TRBD1. Germline V gene data show CDR1 as MNHEY and CDR2 as SVGAGI. This CDR3 region has 14 residues. V lost 2 bases, J lost 6 bases, and 3 bases stayed unmatched.

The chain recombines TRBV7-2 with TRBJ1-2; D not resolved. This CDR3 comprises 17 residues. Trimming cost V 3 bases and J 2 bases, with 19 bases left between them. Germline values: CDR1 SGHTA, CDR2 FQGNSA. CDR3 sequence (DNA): TGTGCCAGCAGCTTTGGGAGGGCCCAATTTCGAAACTATGGCTACACCTTC. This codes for CASSFGRAQFRNYGYTF.

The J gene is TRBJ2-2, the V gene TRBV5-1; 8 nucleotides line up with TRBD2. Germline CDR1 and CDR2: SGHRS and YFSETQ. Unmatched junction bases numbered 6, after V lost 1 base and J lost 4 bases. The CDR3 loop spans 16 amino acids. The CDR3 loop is CASSLRRGAVTGELFF. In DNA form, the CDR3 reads TGCGCCAGCAGCTTGAGGCGGGGGGCCGTCACCGGGGAGCTGTTTTTT.

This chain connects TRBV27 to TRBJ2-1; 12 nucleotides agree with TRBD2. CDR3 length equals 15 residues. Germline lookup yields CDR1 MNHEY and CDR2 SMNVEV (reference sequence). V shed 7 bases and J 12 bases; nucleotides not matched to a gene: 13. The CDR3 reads CASTPNSSGGARQFF. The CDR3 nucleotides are TGTGCCAGCACCCCGAATTCTAGCGGGGGGGCCAGGCAGTTCTTC.

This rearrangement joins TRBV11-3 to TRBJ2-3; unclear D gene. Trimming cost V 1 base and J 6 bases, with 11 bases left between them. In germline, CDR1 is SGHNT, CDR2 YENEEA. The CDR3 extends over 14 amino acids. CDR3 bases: TGTGCCAGCAGCTTAGGTAGTGGGCTGGATACGCAGTATTTT. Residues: CASSLGSGLDTQYF.

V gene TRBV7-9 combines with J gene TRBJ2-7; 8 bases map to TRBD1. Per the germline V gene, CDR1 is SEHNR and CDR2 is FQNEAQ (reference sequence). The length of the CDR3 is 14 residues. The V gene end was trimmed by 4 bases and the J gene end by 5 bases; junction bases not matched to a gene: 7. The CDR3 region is CASSWTGLADEQYF. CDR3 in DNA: TGTGCCAGCAGCTGGACAGGGTTGGCAGACGAGCAGTACTTC.

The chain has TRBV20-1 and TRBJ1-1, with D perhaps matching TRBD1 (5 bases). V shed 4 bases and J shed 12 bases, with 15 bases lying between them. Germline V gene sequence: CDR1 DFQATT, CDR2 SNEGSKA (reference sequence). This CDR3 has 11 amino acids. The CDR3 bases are TGCAGTGCTAATCGGGGGGAGTTTACTTTCTTT. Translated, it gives CSANRGEFTFF.

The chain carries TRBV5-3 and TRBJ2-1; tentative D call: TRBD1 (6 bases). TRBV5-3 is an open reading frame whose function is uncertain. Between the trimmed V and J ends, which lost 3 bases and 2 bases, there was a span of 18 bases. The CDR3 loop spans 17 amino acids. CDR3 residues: CARSSRRGRRTYNEQFF. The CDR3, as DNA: TGTGCCAGAAGCTCCCGCAGGGGACGTAGGACCTACAATGAGCAGTTCTTC.

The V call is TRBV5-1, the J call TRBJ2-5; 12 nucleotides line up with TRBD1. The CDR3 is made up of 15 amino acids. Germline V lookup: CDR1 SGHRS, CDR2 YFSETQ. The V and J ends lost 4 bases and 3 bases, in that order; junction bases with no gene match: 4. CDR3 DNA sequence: TGCGCCAGCAGCCGGGGGACAGGGGGCGAAGAGACCCAGTACTTC. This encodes CASSRGTGGEETQYF.

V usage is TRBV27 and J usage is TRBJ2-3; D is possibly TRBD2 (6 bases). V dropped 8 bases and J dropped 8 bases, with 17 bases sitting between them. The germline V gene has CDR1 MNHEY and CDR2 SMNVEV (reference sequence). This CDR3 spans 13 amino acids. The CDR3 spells CASEGRGMGTQYF. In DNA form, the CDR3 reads TGTGCCAGCGAAGGCCGGGGGATGGGTACGCAGTATTTT.

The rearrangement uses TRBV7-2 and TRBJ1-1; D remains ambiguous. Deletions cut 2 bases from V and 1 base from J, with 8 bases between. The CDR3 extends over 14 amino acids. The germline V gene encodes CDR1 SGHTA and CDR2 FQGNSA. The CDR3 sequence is CASSLYMANTEAFF. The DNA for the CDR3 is TGTGCCAGCAGCTTATATATGGCGAACACTGAAGCTTTCTTT. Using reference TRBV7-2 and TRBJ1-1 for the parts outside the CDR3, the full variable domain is GAGVSQSPSNKVTEKGKDVELRCDPISGHTALYWYRQSLGQGLEFLIYFQGNSAPDKSGLPSDRFSAERTGGSVSTLTIQRTQQEDSAVYLCASSLYMANTEAFFGQGTRLTVV.

The CDR3: CASSQGNEQFF. The CDR3 DNA follows: TGTGCCAGCAGTCAGGGAAATGAGCAGTTCTTC. This chain uses TRBV27 with TRBJ2-1; D is possibly TRBD1 (5 bases). Germline assignment: CDR1 MNHEY and CDR2 SMNVEV (reference sequence). This CDR3 region has 11 residues. Trimming removed 5 bases at V and 7 bases at J, with 6 bases between.

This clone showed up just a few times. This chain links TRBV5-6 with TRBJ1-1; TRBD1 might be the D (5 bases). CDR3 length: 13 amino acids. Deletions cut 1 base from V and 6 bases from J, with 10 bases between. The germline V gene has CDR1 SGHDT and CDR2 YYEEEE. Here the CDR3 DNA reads TGTGCCAGCAGCTTGAGACCGGGGGCTGAAGCTTTCTTT. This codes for CASSLRPGAEAFF.

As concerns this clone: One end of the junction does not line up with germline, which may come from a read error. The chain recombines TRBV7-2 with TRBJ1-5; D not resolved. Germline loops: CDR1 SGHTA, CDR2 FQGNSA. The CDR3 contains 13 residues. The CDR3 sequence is CASSLVENQSQHF. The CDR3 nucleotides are TGTGCCAGCAGCTTAGTGGAGAATCAGTCCCAGCATTTT.

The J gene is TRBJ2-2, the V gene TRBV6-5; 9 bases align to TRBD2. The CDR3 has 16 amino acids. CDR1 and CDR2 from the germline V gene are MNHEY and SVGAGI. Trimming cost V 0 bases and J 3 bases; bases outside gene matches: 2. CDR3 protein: CASSYSSGGYTGELFF. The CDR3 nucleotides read TGTGCCAGCAGTTACTCGAGCGGGGGGTACACCGGGGAGCTGTTTTTT.

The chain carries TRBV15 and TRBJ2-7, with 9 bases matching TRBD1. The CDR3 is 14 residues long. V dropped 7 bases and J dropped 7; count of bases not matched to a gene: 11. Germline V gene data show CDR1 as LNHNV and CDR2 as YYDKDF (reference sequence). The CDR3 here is CATTSTGGTREQYF. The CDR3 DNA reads TGTGCCACCACCTCGACAGGGGGGACGAGGGAGCAGTACTTC.

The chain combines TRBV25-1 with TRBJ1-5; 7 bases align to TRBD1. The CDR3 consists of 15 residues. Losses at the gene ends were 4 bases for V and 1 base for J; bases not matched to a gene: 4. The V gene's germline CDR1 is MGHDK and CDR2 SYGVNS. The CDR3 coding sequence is TGTGCCAGCAGTGCGGCAGGGGGGAGCAATCAGCCCCAGCATTTT. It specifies CASSAAGGSNQPQHF.

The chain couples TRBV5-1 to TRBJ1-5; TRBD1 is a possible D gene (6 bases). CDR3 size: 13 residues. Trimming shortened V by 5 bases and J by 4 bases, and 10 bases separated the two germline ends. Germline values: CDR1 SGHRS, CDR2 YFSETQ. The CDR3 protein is CASRDRPNQPQHF. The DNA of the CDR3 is TGCGCCAGCAGGGACAGACCTAATCAGCCCCAGCATTTT.

The CDR3 region is CASSQGLGELNSPLHF. Here the CDR3 DNA reads TGTGCCAGCAGCCAGGGGTTAGGGGAACTAAATTCACCCCTCCACTTT. This rearrangement joins TRBV7-2 to TRBJ1-6; the D gene is possibly TRBD1 (6 bases). The CDR3 spans 16 residues. The V and J ends lost 5 bases and 7 bases respectively, with 18 bases between them. Germline values: CDR1 SGHTA, CDR2 FQGNSA.

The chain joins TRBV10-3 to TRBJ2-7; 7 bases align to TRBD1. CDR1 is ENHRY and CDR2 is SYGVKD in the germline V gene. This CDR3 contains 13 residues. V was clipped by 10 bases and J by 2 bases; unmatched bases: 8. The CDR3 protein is CATNRGFPYEQYF. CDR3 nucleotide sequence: TGTGCCACCAACAGGGGTTTCCCCTACGAGCAGTACTTC.

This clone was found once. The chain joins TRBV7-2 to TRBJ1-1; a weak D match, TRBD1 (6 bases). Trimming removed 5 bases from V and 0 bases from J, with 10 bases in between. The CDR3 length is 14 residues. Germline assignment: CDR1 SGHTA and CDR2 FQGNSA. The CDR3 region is CASSQRTVNTEAFF. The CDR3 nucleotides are TGTGCCAGCAGCCAAAGGACAGTGAACACTGAAGCTTTCTTT.